The 30 T cell receptor beta chains below all came from one sample that was sequenced in a study of molecular identifiers for immune sequencing clone quantification. TCRdb redid the calling of the PCR reads with MiXCR, one entry per CDR3 protein. The repertoire holds hundreds of thousands of distinct CDR3 sequences, 25% seen once, with about 0.8% in the top ten. Sequenced sample: naive CD8+ T cells from blood, with Jurkat cell RNA spiked in. Subset noted: FACS-sorted CD8+CD4-CCR7+CD45RA+ naive T cells. Receptors were obtained from a human donor in good health. Some libraries in this study had Jurkat cell RNA spiked in.

This clonotype has a count of ten or more. The chain uses TRBV7-9 and TRBJ2-3; D may be TRBD1 (6 bases). Trimming shortened V by 5 bases and J by 0 bases, and 9 bases separated the two germline ends. Germline V gene lookup returns CDR1 SEHNR and CDR2 FQNEAQ (reference sequence). This CDR3 region has 14 residues. CDR3 in amino acids: CASSTGTSTDTQYF. The DNA for the CDR3 is TGTGCCAGCAGCACGGGGACAAGCACAGATACGCAGTATTTT.

Remarks on this clonotype: At one end the junction does not follow the germline gene, possibly because of a read error. This chain connects TRBV6-5 to TRBJ2-7; TRBD2 matches at 8 bases. CDR1 MNHEY and CDR2 SVGAGI come from the germline V gene. The CDR3 is 16 residues long. Written as DNA, the CDR3 is TGTGCCGGCAGCCCCTGGGCAGCGGGAGACTCCTACGAGCAGTACTTC. Translating gives CAGSPWAAGDSYEQYF.

This clonotype was counted ten times or more. The J gene is TRBJ1-5, the V gene TRBV4-3; D gene uncertain. Trimming shortened V by 0 bases and J by 0 bases, and 6 bases separated the two germline ends. CDR1 and CDR2 (germline): LGHNA, YSLEER. CDR3 size: 15 residues. This chain's CDR3 is CASSQELGSNQPQHF. CDR3 bases: TGCGCCAGCAGCCAAGAATTAGGTAGCAATCAGCCCCAGCATTTT.

This chain connects TRBV4-2 to TRBJ2-7; 10 bases line up with TRBD1. This CDR3 comprises 17 residues. Germline V gene data show CDR1 as LGHNA and CDR2 as YNFKEQ. Trimming at V came to 3 bases and at J to 2 bases, leaving 10 bases not matched to a gene. The CDR3 coding sequence is TGTGCCAGCAGCCAGAGTGGACAGGGGGTGATTCCCTACGAGCAGTACTTC. It yields the protein CASSQSGQGVIPYEQYF.

As concerns this clonotype: A read error is possible here, since a much larger clone lies one base away. This CDR3 reads CASSSKGGAGETQYF. In nucleotides, the CDR3 is TGTGCCAGCAGTAGTAAAGGGGGCGCGGGTGAGACCCAGTACTTC. The chain has TRBV6-2 or TRBV6-3 and TRBJ2-5; 7 nucleotides line up with TRBD1. This CDR3 comprises 15 residues. J gave up 5 bases and V 5 bases, and 11 bases lay outside the gene matches. Germline CDR1 reads MNHEY; CDR2 reads SVGEGT.

The rearrangement uses TRBV6-2 or TRBV6-3 and TRBJ2-1, with TRBD2 as a possible D gene (5 bases). Germline V CDR1 and CDR2: MNHEY, SVGEGT. Between the trimmed V and J ends, which lost 2 bases and 7 bases, there was a span of 12 bases. This CDR3 region has 14 residues. Here the CDR3 DNA reads TGTGCCAGCAGTTACGACGGGATTTTGAATGAGCAGTTCTTC. Its protein product is CASSYDGILNEQFF.

This clonotype was detected many times. The chain uses TRBV13 and TRBJ1-1; TRBD1 is a possible D gene (5 bases). The V and J ends lost 5 bases and 1 base respectively, with 14 bases between them. Germline V CDR1 and CDR2: PRHDT, FYEKMQ (reference sequence). The CDR3 runs to 15 residues. CDR3 in amino acids: CASSGGNSPNTEAFF. The CDR3 nucleotides read TGTGCCAGCAGCGGGGGGAATAGCCCGAACACTGAAGCTTTCTTT.

This clonotype was found many times. This chain joins TRBV4-3 and TRBJ2-3; D gene ambiguous. V was pared by 1 base and J by 0 bases, with 11 bases between. There are 16 residues in the CDR3. Germline CDR1 and CDR2: LGHNA and YSLEER. CDR3 sequence: CASSQGLEKSTDTQYF. In nucleotides, the CDR3 is TGCGCCAGCAGCCAAGGGCTAGAAAAAAGCACAGATACGCAGTATTTT.

This clonotype was counted ten times or more. The chain has TRBV7-2 and TRBJ2-7, with a weak D call TRBD2 (6 bases). V was trimmed by 6 bases and J by 2 bases, leaving 17 bases between them. CDR3 length equals 15 residues. Germline V gives CDR1 SGHTA, CDR2 FQGNSA. As DNA, the CDR3 is TGTGCCAGCAGGGTGGAAGGCGGGGCCGCCTACGAGCAGTACTTC. Translated, it gives CASRVEGGAAYEQYF.

CDR3 in amino acids: CASSQEVGSPYEQYF. The CDR3 coding sequence is TGTGCCAGCAGCCAAGAGGTTGGCAGTCCCTACGAGCAGTACTTC. The chain has TRBV4-2 and TRBJ2-7; D gene ambiguous. CDR1 LGHNA and CDR2 YNFKEQ come from the germline V gene. Trimming shortened V by 0 bases and J by 2 bases, and 11 bases separated the two germline ends. CDR3 size: 15 residues.

This clonotype has ten or more counts. The chain employs TRBV19 and TRBJ1-5, with D perhaps TRBD1 (5 bases). This CDR3 has 15 residues. Trimming took 1 base from V and 2 from J, leaving 9 bases between them. Germline V CDR1 and CDR2: LNHDA, SQIVND (reference sequence). CDR3 amino acids: CASSIAGLGNQPQHF. The CDR3 nucleotides read TGTGCCAGTAGTATAGCAGGGTTGGGCAATCAGCCCCAGCATTTT. Combining the CDR3 with reference TRBV19 and TRBJ1-5 gives the whole variable domain DGGITQSPKYLFRKEGQNVTLSCEQNLNHDAMYWYRQDPGQGLRLIYYSQIVNDFQKGDIAEGYSVSREKKESFPLTVTSAQKNPTAFYLCASSIAGLGNQPQHFGDGTRLSIL.

This clonotype showed up just a few times. The chain combines TRBV12-3 or TRBV12-4 with TRBJ1-4; no firm D call. V gave up 6 bases and J gave up 6 bases, with 20 bases separating them. The CDR3 runs to 16 residues. In nucleotides, the CDR3 is TGTGCCAGCAGCCCCCCCCCCGGGAACGGGGATGAAAAACTGTTTTTT. This translates into CASSPPPGNGDEKLFF.

This clonotype was seen many times. J is TRBJ2-7 and V is TRBV4-3; TRBD2 might be the D (6 bases). Trimming stripped 0 bases from V and 5 bases from J, with 17 bases between. Germline V gene sequence: CDR1 LGHNA, CDR2 YSLEER. The CDR3 contains 16 residues. The CDR3 DNA sequence: TGCGCCAGCAGCCAAGATCGCGGGGTCCTCGGCCACGAGCAGTACTTC. Translation: CASSQDRGVLGHEQYF.

The table lists this clonotype with a few counts. As DNA, the CDR3 is TGTGCCAGCTGCCATACTAGCGGTGCCTACAATGAGCAGTTCTTC. Translation gives CASCHTSGAYNEQFF. The rearrangement joins TRBV27 to TRBJ2-1, with 8 bases lining up with TRBD2. CDR1 is MNHEY, CDR2 SMNVEV, per germline (reference sequence). After removal of 8 bases from V and 2 bases from J, the junction contained 8 bases not matched to a gene. CDR3 length: 15 amino acids.

This clonotype was picked up many times. The J gene is TRBJ2-7, the V gene TRBV30; no firm D call. This CDR3 spans 13 amino acids. With 0 bases removed from V and 2 bases from J, the gap between germline ends came to 8 bases. The germline V gene encodes CDR1 GTSNPN and CDR2 SVGIG (reference sequence). CDR3 loop: CAWSVTLTYEQYF. CDR3 coding DNA: TGTGCCTGGAGTGTAACACTGACCTACGAGCAGTACTTC.

About this clonotype: One end of the junction is discordant with germline, which a read error may explain. The CDR3 DNA reads TGTGCCAGCAGCTCCTACAAGAAAGCTAACTATGGCCACACCTTC. Translation: CASSSYKKANYGHTF. The genes are TRBV11-2 and TRBJ1-2; D is undetermined. This CDR3 region has 15 residues. Germline V gene sequence: CDR1 SGHAT, CDR2 FQNNGV.

For this clonotype: One base away lies a much larger clone, so this may be a sequencing read error. The chain recombines TRBV11-2 with TRBJ2-1, with TRBD2 identical over 7 bases. This CDR3 region has 19 residues. Looked up from germline, CDR1 is SGHAT and CDR2 is FQNNGV. Trimming at V came to 5 bases and at J to 0 bases, leaving 16 bases not matched to a gene. The CDR3 spells CASSILEVASGSSYNEQFF. The CDR3 DNA follows: TGTGCCAGCAGCATATTGGAAGTCGCTAGCGGTAGCTCCTACAATGAGCAGTTCTTC.

This clonotype was detected ten times or more. The chain employs TRBV5-1 and TRBJ2-3, with TRBD2 matching over 8 bases. CDR1 is SGHRS and CDR2 is YFSETQ in the germline V gene. There are 14 residues in the CDR3. J lost 5 bases, V lost 7 bases, and 9 bases had no gene match. The CDR3 DNA sequence: TGCGCCAGCTCGGGGGGGAGCCCGGGAGATACGCAGTATTTT. Translating it yields CASSGGSPGDTQYF.

Of note for this clonotype: The junction departs from germline at one end; a sequencing error may be responsible. The chain uses TRBV30 and TRBJ1-1; no clear D. The CDR3 covers 11 residues. The V gene's germline CDR1 is GTSNPN and CDR2 SVGIG (reference sequence). CDR3 amino acids: CSWSVQPEAFF. CDR3 DNA sequence: TGTTCCTGGAGTGTACAGCCTGAAGCTTTCTTT.

This clonotype has more than one count but fewer than ten. The V gene is TRBV11-3, the J gene TRBJ2-3, with a weak D call TRBD2 (5 bases). CDR3 length: 15 residues. Per the germline V gene, CDR1 is SGHNT and CDR2 is YENEEA. Trimming took 5 bases from V and 3 from J, leaving 15 bases between them. The CDR3, as DNA: TGTGCCAGCAGCGCCGGGGTATACGCAACAGATACGCAGTATTTT. Its translation is CASSAGVYATDTQYF.

This clonotype was detected a few times. The chain links TRBV9 to TRBJ2-1, with D perhaps given as TRBD1 or TRBD2 (6 bases each). V was clipped by 4 bases and J by 0 bases, with 17 bases between them. The CDR3 contains 17 residues. Germline CDR1 reads SGDLS; CDR2 reads YYNGEE. The CDR3: CASSPKGGRSSYNEQFF. CDR3 coding DNA: TGTGCCAGCAGCCCAAAGGGGGGCCGTAGCTCCTACAATGAGCAGTTCTTC.

A word on this clonotype: A much larger clone differs by one base, so this may be a read error. The V call is TRBV9, the J call TRBJ2-3; D remains unclear. Germline-derived CDR1 and CDR2 are SGDLS and YYNGEE. The CDR3 totals 17 residues. The CDR3 bases are TGTGCCAGCAGCGTAGGCCAACTCGAAGGCGGCACAGATACGCGGTATTTT. Its protein product is CASSVGQLEGGTDTRYF.

This clonotype was counted a few times. V gene TRBV7-6 combines with J gene TRBJ2-5, with a tentative D call TRBD1 (6 bases). This CDR3 region has 16 residues. Germline V CDR1 and CDR2: SGHVS, FNYEAQ. Trimming shortened V by 4 bases and J by 2 bases, and 17 bases separated the two germline ends. CDR3 protein: CASSYGPGQNQETQYF. DNA of the CDR3: TGTGCCAGCAGCTACGGACCCGGACAGAATCAAGAGACCCAGTACTTC. Full variable domain (outside the CDR3, taken from reference TRBV7-6 and TRBJ2-5): GAGVSQSPRYKVTKRGQDVALRCDPISGHVSLYWYRQALGQGPEFLTYFNYEAQQDKSGLPNDRFSAERPEGSISTLTIQRTEQRDSAMYRCASSYGPGQNQETQYFGPGTRLLVL.

This clonotype was seen ten or more times. The chain uses TRBV7-3 and TRBJ2-7; TRBD1 agrees at 9 bases. The length of the CDR3 is 15 residues. CDR1 and CDR2 (germline): SGHTA, FQGTGA. V shed 5 bases, J shed 5 bases, and the junction held 10 bases outside the gene matches. The CDR3: CASSRGQGTIDEQYF. DNA for the CDR3: TGTGCCAGCAGCCGAGGACAGGGGACGATCGACGAGCAGTACTTC.

This clonotype was detected ten times or more. V is TRBV4-2 and J is TRBJ1-5; a possible D gene is TRBD1 (5 bases). The CDR3 contains 17 residues. The germline V and J ends were trimmed by 0 bases and 9 bases, with 21 bases remaining between them. Germline CDR1 is LGHNA and CDR2 is YNFKEQ. CDR3: CASSQEEFGLLQGPQHF. CDR3 DNA: TGTGCCAGCAGCCAAGAGGAGTTCGGACTACTTCAGGGGCCCCAGCATTTT.

This clonotype was detected only a few times. One junction end does not reproduce the germline sequence, and a read error may be involved. The J gene is TRBJ2-1, the V gene TRBV4-2; D ambiguous. This CDR3 contains 15 residues. Per the germline V gene, CDR1 is LGHNA and CDR2 is YNFKEQ. This chain's CDR3 is CTSSHPREINNEQFF. The CDR3, as DNA: TGTACCAGCAGCCATCCCCGAGAGATAAACAATGAGCAGTTCTTC.

This clonotype was picked up a small number of times. DNA of the CDR3: TGTGCCAGTAGTACCCACAGCACAGATACGCAGTATTTT. Translation gives CASSTHSTDTQYF. This chain connects TRBV19 to TRBJ2-3; D gene uncertain. Per germline, CDR1 LNHDA and CDR2 SQIVND (reference sequence). Trimming removed 4 bases at V and 0 bases at J, with 5 bases between. This CDR3 region has 13 residues. Full variable domain (outside the CDR3, taken from reference TRBV19 and TRBJ2-3): DGGITQSPKYLFRKEGQNVTLSCEQNLNHDAMYWYRQDPGQGLRLIYYSQIVNDFQKGDIAEGYSVSREKKESFPLTVTSAQKNPTAFYLCASSTHSTDTQYFGPGTRLTVL.

This clonotype has a count of ten or more. The V and J genes are TRBV7-2 and TRBJ2-1, with D possibly TRBD2 on 5 matching bases. V was trimmed by 1 base and J by 7 bases, leaving 11 bases between them. Germline CDR1 is SGHTA and CDR2 is FQGNSA. The CDR3 is made up of 14 amino acids. The CDR3 coding sequence is TGTGCCAGCAGCTTAGGTAGCGCTACGAATGAGCAGTTCTTC. Translation gives CASSLGSATNEQFF.

A remark on this clonotype: A read error may be the cause here, since a much bigger clone is one base away. V usage is TRBV9 and J usage is TRBJ2-3; a weak D match, TRBD2 (6 bases). This CDR3 comprises 15 residues. CDR1 and CDR2 from the germline V gene are SGDLS and YYNGEE. The CDR3 sequence: CASGRDLTSTGTQYF. In DNA, the CDR3 is TGTGCCAGCGGAAGGGACTTAACTAGCACAGGTACGCAGTATTTT.

For this clonotype: One base away lies a much larger clone, so this may be a sequencing read error. CDR3 DNA sequence: TGTGCCTGCAGTTCGATGTCGGGACTAAACTACGAGCAGTACTTC. It is translated as CACSSMSGLNYEQYF. The J gene is TRBJ2-7, the V gene TRBV6-6; 7 nucleotides match TRBD2. Germline V CDR1 and CDR2: MNHNY, SVGAGI (reference sequence). The CDR3 is made up of 15 amino acids.